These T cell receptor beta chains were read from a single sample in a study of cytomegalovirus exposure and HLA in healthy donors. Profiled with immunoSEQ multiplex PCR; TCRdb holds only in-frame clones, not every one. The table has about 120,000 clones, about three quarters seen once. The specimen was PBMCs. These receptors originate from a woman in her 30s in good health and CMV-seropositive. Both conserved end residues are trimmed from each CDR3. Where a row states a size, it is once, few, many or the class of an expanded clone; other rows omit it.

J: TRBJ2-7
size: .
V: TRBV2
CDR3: ASSAAGGLSYEQY

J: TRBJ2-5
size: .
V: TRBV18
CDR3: ASSKSQGARQETQY

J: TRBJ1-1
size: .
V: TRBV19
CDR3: TLRDTRNTEAF

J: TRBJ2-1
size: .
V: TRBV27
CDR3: ASSGLAGGFSYNEQF

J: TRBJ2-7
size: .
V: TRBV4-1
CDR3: ASSLLGASGGFSYEQY

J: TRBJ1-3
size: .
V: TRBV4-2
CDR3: ASSQPQNREVSGNTIY

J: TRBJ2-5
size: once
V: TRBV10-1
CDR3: ASRGSGGVQETQY

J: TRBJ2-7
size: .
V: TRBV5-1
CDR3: ASSLGGTGSYEQY

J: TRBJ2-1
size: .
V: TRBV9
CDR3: ASSAGGGQEQF

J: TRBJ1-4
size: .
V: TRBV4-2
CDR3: ASSLGSGQGGEKLF

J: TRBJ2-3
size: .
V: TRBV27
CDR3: ASSVTGTFTDTQY

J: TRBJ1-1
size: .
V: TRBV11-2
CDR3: ASSLGRAMNTEAF

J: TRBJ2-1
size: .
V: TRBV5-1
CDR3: ASSLIPGTSGEQF

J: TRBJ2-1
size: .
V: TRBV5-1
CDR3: ASSLGNNEQF

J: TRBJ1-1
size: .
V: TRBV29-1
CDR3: SVDPSGQGTEAF

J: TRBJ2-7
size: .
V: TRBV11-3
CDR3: ASSLESGYEQY

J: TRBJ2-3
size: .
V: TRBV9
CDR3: ASSVDPTTSGTDTQY

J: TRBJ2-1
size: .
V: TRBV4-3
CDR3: ASSQDQRAKYNEQF

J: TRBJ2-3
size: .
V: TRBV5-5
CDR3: ASSLVAGDTQY

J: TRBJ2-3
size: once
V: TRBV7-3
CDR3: ASSPTGSDTQY

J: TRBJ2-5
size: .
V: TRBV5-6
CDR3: ASSRWSSETQY

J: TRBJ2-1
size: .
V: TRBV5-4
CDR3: ASSTGGAGSYNEQF

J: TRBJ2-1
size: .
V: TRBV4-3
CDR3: ASSQDGLARNEQF

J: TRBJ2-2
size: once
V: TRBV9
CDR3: ASSVDGNTGELF

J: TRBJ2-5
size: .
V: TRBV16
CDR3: ASSRGGRETQY

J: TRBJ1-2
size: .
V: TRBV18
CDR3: ASSGGQLYGYT

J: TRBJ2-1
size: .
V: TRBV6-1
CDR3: ASTRTSRANEQF

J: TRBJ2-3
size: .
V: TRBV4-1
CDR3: ASSQDTSGGLRQY

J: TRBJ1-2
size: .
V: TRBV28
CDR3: ASEGYGYT

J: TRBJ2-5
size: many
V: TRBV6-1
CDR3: ASASGQQETQY

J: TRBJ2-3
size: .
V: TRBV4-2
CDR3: ASKRLAGESTNTQY

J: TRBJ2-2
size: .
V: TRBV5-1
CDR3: ASSLGLGVVTGELF

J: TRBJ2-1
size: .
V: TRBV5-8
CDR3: ASSFGMGFVDEQF

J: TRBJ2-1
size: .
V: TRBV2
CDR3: ASRGGTSGGNEQF

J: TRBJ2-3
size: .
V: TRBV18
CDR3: ASSPPRTSGVTDTQY

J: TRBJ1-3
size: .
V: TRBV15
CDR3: ATSRGGNGGNTIY

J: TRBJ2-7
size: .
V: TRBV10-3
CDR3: AIRAVTEQY

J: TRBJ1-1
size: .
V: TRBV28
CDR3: ASSFLMTENTEAF

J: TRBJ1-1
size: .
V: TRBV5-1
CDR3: ASSLVGPPETEAF

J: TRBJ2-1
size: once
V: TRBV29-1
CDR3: SAGGTGGVRYEQF

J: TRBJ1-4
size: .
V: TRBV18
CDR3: ASSPSGGEKLF

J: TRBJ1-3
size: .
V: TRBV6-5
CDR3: ASSPGLNSGNTIY

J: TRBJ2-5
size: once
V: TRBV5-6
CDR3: ASSLRRTSGVGGTQY

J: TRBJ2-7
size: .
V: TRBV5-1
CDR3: ASSPGIGSGGDEQY

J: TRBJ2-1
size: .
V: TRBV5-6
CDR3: ASSFWGLGDNEQF

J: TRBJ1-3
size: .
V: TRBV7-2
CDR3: ASSNRGSGNTIY

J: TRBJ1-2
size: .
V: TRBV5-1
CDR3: ASSLLGQGRDGYT

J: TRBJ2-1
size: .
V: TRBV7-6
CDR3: ASSLGDWNEQF

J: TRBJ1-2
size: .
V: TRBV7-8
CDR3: ASSQTRGYGYT

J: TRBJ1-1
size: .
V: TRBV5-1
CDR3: ASSLGSEVNTEAF

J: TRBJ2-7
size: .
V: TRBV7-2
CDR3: ASSRSGGAWEQY

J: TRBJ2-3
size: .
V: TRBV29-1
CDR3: NVERQNTQY

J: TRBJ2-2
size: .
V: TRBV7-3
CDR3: ASSLGQNTGELF

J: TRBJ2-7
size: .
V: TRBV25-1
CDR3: ASSGPGLADYSYEQY

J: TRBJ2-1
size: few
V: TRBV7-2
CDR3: ASSSQTGPLYNEQF

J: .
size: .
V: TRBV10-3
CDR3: AIRTDPGIYEQY

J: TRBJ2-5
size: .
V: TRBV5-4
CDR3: ASSWRGETQY

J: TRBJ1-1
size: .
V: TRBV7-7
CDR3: ASRPLTGSTEAF

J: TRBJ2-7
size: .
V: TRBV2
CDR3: ASSEAPAPPGDEQY